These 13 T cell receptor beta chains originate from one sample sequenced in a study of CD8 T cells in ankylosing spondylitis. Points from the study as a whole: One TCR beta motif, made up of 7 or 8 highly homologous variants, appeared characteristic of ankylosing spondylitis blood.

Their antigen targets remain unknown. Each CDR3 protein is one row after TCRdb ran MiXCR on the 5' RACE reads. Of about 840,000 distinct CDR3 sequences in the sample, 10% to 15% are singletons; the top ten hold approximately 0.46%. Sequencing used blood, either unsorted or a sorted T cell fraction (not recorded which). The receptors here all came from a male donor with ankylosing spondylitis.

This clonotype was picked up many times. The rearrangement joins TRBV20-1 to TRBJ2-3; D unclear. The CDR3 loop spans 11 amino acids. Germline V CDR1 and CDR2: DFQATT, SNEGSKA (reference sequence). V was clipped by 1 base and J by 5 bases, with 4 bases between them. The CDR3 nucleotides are TGCAGTGCTAGAGCGCAAGATACGCAGTATTTT. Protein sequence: CSARAQDTQYF.

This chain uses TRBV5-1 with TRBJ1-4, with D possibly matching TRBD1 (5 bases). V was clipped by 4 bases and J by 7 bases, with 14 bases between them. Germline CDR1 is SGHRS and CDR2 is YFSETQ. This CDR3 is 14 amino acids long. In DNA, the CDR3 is TGCGCCAGCAGCCACGGGGCAGGCGGTGAAAAACTGTTTTTT. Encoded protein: CASSHGAGGEKLFF.

CDR3 nucleotide sequence: TGTGCCAGCAGTAGGGGACTAGCGGGAGGACATGAGCAGTTCTTC. Amino acid sequence: CASSRGLAGGHEQFF. V gene TRBV6-2 or TRBV6-3 combines with J gene TRBJ2-1; 15 nucleotides match TRBD2. CDR1 is MNHEY and CDR2 is SVGEGT in the germline V gene. J gave up 8 bases and V 5 bases, and 4 bases lay outside the gene matches. The CDR3 sequence is 15 residues long.

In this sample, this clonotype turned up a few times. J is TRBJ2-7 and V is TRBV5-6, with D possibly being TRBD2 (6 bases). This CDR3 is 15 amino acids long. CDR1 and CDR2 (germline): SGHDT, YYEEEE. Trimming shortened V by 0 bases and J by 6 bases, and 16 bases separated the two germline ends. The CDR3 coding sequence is TGTGCCAGCAGCTTGGAAGGTGGACTACCCTCCGAGCAGTACTTC. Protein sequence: CASSLEGGLPSEQYF.

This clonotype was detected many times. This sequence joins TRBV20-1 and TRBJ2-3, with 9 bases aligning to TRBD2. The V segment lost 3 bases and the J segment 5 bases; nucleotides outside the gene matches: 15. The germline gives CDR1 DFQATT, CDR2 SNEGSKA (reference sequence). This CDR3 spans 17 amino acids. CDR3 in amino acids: CSARDPLAGDRRDTQYF. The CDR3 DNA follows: TGCAGTGCTAGGGATCCCTTAGCGGGAGATCGTAGAGATACGCAGTATTTT.

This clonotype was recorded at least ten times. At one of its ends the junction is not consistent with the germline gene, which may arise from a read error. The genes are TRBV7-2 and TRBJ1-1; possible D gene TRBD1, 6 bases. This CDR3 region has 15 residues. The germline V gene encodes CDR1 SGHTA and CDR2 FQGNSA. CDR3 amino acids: CASSLGAGMNTEAFF. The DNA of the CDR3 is TGCGCCAGCAGCTTGGGGGCAGGTATGAACACTGAAGCTTTCTTT.

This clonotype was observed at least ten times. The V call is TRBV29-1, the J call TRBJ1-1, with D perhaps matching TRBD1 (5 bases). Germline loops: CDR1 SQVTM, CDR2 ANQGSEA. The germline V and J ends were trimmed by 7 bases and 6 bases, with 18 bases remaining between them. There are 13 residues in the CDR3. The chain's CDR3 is CSAEGTVRAEAFF. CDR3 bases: TGCAGCGCCGAGGGGACGGTAAGGGCTGAAGCTTTCTTT.

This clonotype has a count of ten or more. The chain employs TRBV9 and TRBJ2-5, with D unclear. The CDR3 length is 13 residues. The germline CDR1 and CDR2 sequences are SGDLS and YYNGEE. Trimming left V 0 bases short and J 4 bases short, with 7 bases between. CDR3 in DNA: TGTGCCAGCAGCGTAGACACGGGAGAGACCCAGTACTTC. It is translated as CASSVDTGETQYF.

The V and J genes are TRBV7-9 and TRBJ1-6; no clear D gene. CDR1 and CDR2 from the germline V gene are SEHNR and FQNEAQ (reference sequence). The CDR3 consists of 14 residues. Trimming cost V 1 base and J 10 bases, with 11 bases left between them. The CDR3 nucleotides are TGTGCCAGCAGCTTAGGCGACGCTGGGTCACCCCTCCACTTT. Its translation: CASSLGDAGSPLHF.

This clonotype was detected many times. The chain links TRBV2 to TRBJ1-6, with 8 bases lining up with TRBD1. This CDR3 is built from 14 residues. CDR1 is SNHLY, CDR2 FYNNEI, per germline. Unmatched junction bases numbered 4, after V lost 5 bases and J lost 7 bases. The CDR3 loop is CASSLSGGNSPLHF. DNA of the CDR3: TGTGCCAGCAGTTTGTCAGGGGGCAATTCACCCCTCCACTTT. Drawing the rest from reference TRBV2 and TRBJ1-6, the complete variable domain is EPEVTQTPSHQVTQMGQEVILRCVPISNHLYFYWYRQILGQKVEFLVSFYNNEISEKSEIFDDQFSVERPDGSNFTLKIRSTKLEDSAMYFCASSLSGGNSPLHFGNGTRLTVT.

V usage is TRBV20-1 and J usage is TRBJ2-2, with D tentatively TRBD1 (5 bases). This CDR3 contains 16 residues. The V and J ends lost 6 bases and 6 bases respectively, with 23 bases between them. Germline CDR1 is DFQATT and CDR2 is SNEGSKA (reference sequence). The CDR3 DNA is TGCAGTGCCAAACGGAAGGGGTGGAAGGTGGCCGGGGAGCTGTTTTTT. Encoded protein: CSAKRKGWKVAGELFF.

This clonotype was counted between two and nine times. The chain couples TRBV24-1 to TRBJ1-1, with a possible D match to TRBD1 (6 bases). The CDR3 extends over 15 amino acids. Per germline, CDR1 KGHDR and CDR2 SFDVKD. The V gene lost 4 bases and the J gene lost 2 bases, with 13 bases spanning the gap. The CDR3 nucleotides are TGTGCCACCAGTGACTCAGCGGGGGGCAACACTGAAGCTTTCTTT. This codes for CATSDSAGGNTEAFF.

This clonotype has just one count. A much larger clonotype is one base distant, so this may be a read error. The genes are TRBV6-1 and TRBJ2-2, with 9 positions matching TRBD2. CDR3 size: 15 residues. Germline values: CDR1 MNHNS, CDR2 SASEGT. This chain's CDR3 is CTSSLLAGRTGELFF. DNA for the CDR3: TGTACCAGCAGTCTTCTAGCGGGACGGACCGGGGAGCTGTTTTTT.